This T cell receptor beta chain is from a study of blood T cell repertoires in COVID-19. Study context: COVID-19 samples collected from the United States, Italy and Spain covered acute and convalescent phases.

V was trimmed by 6 bases and J by 2 bases, leaving 13 bases between them. CDR3 length equals 14 residues. CDR1 and CDR2 (germline): SGHVS, FQNEAQ. Authors' analysis steps: Reference gene primers were amplified, and this amplification served to estimate nucleated cell counts. Produced via immunoSEQ multiplex PCR; TCRdb's table is partial and in-frame only. D and trimming were read from the DNA, whereas the V and J calls and clone size are those reported in that table. The table records around 150,000 clones, 92% of them present only once. This TCR derives from a man younger than 40 with COVID-19, enrolled during active disease. This chain connects TRBV7-8 to TRBJ1-2, with D maybe TRBD1 (6 bases). The sample consisted of peripheral blood. CDR3 sequence: CASRPLDRNYGYTF. The CDR3 nucleotides are TGTGCCAGCAGACCCCTCGACAGGAACTATGGCTACACCTTC.